What follows describes a single T cell receptor beta chain. Authors' analysis steps: From reference gene primer amplification, estimates of nucleated cell counts were derived. The data were produced by immunoSEQ multiplex PCR, yet TCRdb's version contains in-frame clones alone and is incomplete. V and J calls and clone size are as listed in that table; D and trimming were resolved from the DNA. The sample consists of 80,000 or so clones, approximately 81% of them appearing once. This record comes from a study of blood T cell repertoires in COVID-19. Background on the study: COVID-19 samples, acute and convalescent, were from the United States, Italy and Spain. The cDNA or gDNA used as material had been derived from T cells, B-cell-depleted T cells, or PBMCs.

CDR3 length equals 12 residues. V was cut by 5 bases and J by 2 bases, with 7 bases left in between. Germline V gene sequence: CDR1 LGHDT, CDR2 YNNKEL (reference sequence). The chain is built from TRBV3-1 (or the pseudogene TRBV3-2) and TRBJ2-7; D gene unclear. The receptor was isolated from a man older than 75 with acute or convalescent COVID-19. Sample: peripheral blood. CDR3 sequence reads: CASSFRPYEQYF. The CDR3 bases are TGTGCCAGCAGCTTCCGTCCCTACGAGCAGTACTTC.